The rows below give T cell receptor beta chains drawn from one sample of a study of T-cell reconstitution after alpha-beta-depleted transplantation in children. TCRdb ran MiXCR on the PCR reads and lists one entry per CDR3 protein. This table has about 580,000 distinct CDR3 sequences, 27% appearing once. Material: PBMCs, obtained before TCRalphabeta/CD19-depleted stem cell transplant. Every receptor here comes from a boy under two years old with Wiskott-Aldrich syndrome, due to receive a stem cell transplant. CDR3s include the opening cysteine and the closing phenylalanine or tryptophan. D genes are given only for firm matches. Clone size appears in some rows only: once, few, many, or a class for an expanded clone.

CDR3 protein,CDR3 DNA,D gene,clone size,V gene,J gene
CASSKRGDSMSNEQFF,TGTGCCAGCAGTAAAAGGGGGGACAGTATGTCAAATGAGCAGTTCTTC,-,-,TRBV6-1,TRBJ2-1
CASSFLGEVDREKLFF,TGTGCCAGCAGTTTCCTTGGTGAGGTCGATCGGGAAAAACTGTTTTTT,-,-,TRBV27,TRBJ1-4
CASSLKRGEAFF,TGCGCCAGCAGCTTGAAGAGAGGTGAAGCTTTCTTT,-,few,TRBV5-1,TRBJ1-1
CASSFSIAGGLTQYF,TGTGCCAGCAGTTTCTCGATAGCGGGAGGGTTGACCCAGTACTTC,TRBD2,-,TRBV27,TRBJ2-5
CASSLFALVATQYF,TGCGCCAGCAGCTTGTTTGCGTTGGTGGCGACCCAGTACTTC,-,few,TRBV5-1,TRBJ2-5
CSASKREVGTDTQYF,TGCAGTGCTAGTAAACGGGAGGTCGGCACAGATACGCAGTATTTT,TRBD2,few,TRBV20-1,TRBJ2-3
CATSDPGQGADEQYF,TGTGCCACCAGTGACCCCGGACAGGGGGCGGACGAGCAGTACTTC,TRBD1,-,TRBV24-1,TRBJ2-7
CASSSQVARAEQFF,TGTGCCAGCAGCTCTCAAGTTGCGCGAGCTGAGCAGTTCTTC,-,many,TRBV7-2,TRBJ2-1
CASSPRSGTLNTGELFF,TGTGCCAGCAGTCCGAGATCCGGGACCCTGAACACCGGGGAGCTGTTTTTT,-,few,TRBV12-3/TRBV12-4,TRBJ2-2
CASSHTGQREKLFF,TGTGCCAGCAGCCACACGGGACAGAGGGAAAAACTGTTTTTT,TRBD1,-,TRBV3-1,TRBJ1-4
CASSPLVGTSGDEQFF,TGTGCCAGCAGCCCCCTGGTGGGGACTAGCGGGGATGAGCAGTTCTTC,TRBD2,many,TRBV4-2,TRBJ2-1
CASSLRDRVDYEQYF,TGTGCCAGCAGTTTGAGGGACAGGGTCGACTACGAGCAGTACTTC,TRBD1,-,TRBV12-3/TRBV12-4,TRBJ2-7
CASSFEREQFF,TGCGCCAGCAGCTTTGAGCGGGAGCAGTTCTTC,-,-,TRBV5-1,TRBJ2-1
CASSPYGSQGMTEAFF,TGTGCCAGCAGCCCCTATGGCAGCCAAGGAATGACTGAAGCTTTCTTT,-,-,TRBV3-1,TRBJ1-1
CASSLVPTEPYEQYF,TGTGCCAGCAGCTTGGTTCCGACGGAACCCTACGAGCAGTACTTC,-,-,TRBV5-6,TRBJ2-7
CASANREETQYF,TGTGCCAGCGCGAACAGGGAAGAGACCCAGTACTTC,-,few,TRBV6-2/TRBV6-3,TRBJ2-5
CASSLGLGTGNSGANVLTF,TGTGCCAGCAGCTTGGGCCTGGGTACAGGGAACTCTGGGGCCAACGTCCTGACTTTC,-,-,TRBV5-4,TRBJ2-6
CSAFGDTQYF,TGCAGCGCTTTCGGCGATACGCAGTATTTT,-,few,TRBV29-1,TRBJ2-3
CASSPGQSALRQYF,TGCGCCAGCAGCCCGGGACAGTCTGCACTACGGCAGTACTTC,TRBD1,-,TRBV5-1,TRBJ2-7
CASREGTQSYNEQFF,TGCGCCAGCAGGGAAGGGACACAGAGTTACAATGAGCAGTTCTTC,-,-,TRBV5-1,TRBJ2-1
CASSYRQGRGSPGELFF,TGCGCCAGCAGCTACCGACAGGGTAGAGGGTCACCCGGGGAGCTGTTTTTT,TRBD1,-,TRBV5-1,TRBJ2-2
CSARAGGVIGQETQYF,TGCAGTGCTAGAGCCGGCGGAGTGATTGGCCAAGAGACCCAGTACTTC,-,few,TRBV20-1,TRBJ2-5
CASSPKTAVTYNEQFF,TGTGCCAGCTCACCAAAGACGGCGGTCACCTACAATGAGCAGTTCTTC,-,-,TRBV18,TRBJ2-1
CAWSSMDSWNTEAFF,TGTGCCTGGAGTTCGATGGACAGTTGGAACACTGAAGCTTTCTTT,-,-,TRBV30,TRBJ1-1
CAIRGLQETQYF,TGTGCCATCCGGGGGCTACAAGAGACCCAGTACTTC,-,-,TRBV10-3,TRBJ2-5
CSARLAGFREQYF,TGCAGTGCCCGACTAGCGGGATTTCGCGAGCAGTACTTC,TRBD2,-,TRBV20-1,TRBJ2-7
CASSPPRLTYGYTF,TGTGCCAGCAGCCCCCCGCGTCTGACGTATGGCTACACCTTC,-,-,TRBV5-6,TRBJ1-2
CASSSTGLAQYF,TGCGCCAGCAGCTCGACAGGTTTGGCGCAGTATTTT,-,-,TRBV5-1,TRBJ2-3
CASSLWRGIYNEQFF,TGTGCCAGCAGTTTATGGCGGGGCATCTACAATGAGCAGTTCTTC,-,few,TRBV12-3/TRBV12-4,TRBJ2-1
CSARDLAGFLSSYNEQFF,TGCAGTGCTAGGGACCTAGCGGGTTTCCTTAGCTCCTACAATGAGCAGTTCTTC,TRBD2,-,TRBV20-1,TRBJ2-1
CSAQGLAGTYEQYF,TGCAGTGCTCAAGGACTAGCGGGTACATACGAGCAGTACTTC,TRBD2,few,TRBV20-1,TRBJ2-7
CSAYTAGARMVTQETQYF,TGCAGTGCCTATACAGCGGGAGCTAGAATGGTTACGCAAGAGACCCAGTACTTC,TRBD2,-,TRBV20-1,TRBJ2-5
CSVVPATSGSTYEQYF,TGCAGCGTTGTTCCGGCGACTAGCGGTTCTACCTACGAGCAGTACTTC,TRBD2,few,TRBV29-1,TRBJ2-7
CASSPRTARNEQFF,TGTGCCAGCAGTCCTCGGACTGCAAGGAATGAGCAGTTCTTC,-,few,TRBV3-1,TRBJ2-1
CASARDTGELFF,TGTGCTAGTGCCCGGGACACCGGGGAGCTGTTTTTT,-,-,TRBV12-5,TRBJ2-2
CASSHGAVNEQFF,TGTGCCAGCAGCCACGGCGCCGTCAATGAGCAGTTCTTC,-,-,TRBV27,TRBJ2-1
CASSFGETGGQTQYF,TGTGCCAGCAGCTTCGGGGAGACAGGTGGACAGACCCAGTACTTC,-,-,TRBV7-7,TRBJ2-5
CASRGDGYSNQPQHF,TGTGCCAGCAGAGGGGACGGATATAGCAATCAGCCCCAGCATTTT,-,-,TRBV2,TRBJ1-5
CASSLASGSVYEQYF,TGCGCCAGCAGCTTGGCTTCCGGGAGTGTCTACGAGCAGTACTTC,-,-,TRBV5-1,TRBJ2-7
CASSLVDRENTEAFF,TGCGCCAGCAGCTTGGTAGACAGGGAGAACACTGAAGCTTTCTTT,TRBD1,-,TRBV5-1,TRBJ1-1
CASSLGAKNIQYF,TGTGCCAGCAGCTTAGGGGCCAAAAACATTCAGTACTTC,-,many,TRBV7-2,TRBJ2-4
CASSPPGLLFQETQYF,TGTGCCAGCTCACCACCCGGACTTCTCTTCCAAGAGACCCAGTACTTC,-,-,TRBV18,TRBJ2-5
CASSQVLAGYNEQFF,TGCGCCAGCAGCCAAGTCCTAGCGGGATACAATGAGCAGTTCTTC,TRBD2,-,TRBV3-1,TRBJ2-1
CASSPGLVSYEQYF,TGCGCCAGCAGCCCCGGACTAGTCTCCTACGAGCAGTACTTC,TRBD2,-,TRBV5-1,TRBJ2-7
CAICLSYGFRDRSNQPQHF,TGTGCCATCTGTTTATCCTATGGGTTCCGGGACAGGAGCAATCAGCCCCAGCATTTT,TRBD1,-,TRBV12-3/TRBV12-4,TRBJ1-5
CAISARLAENTGELFF,TGTGCCATCAGCGCTAGACTAGCGGAAAACACCGGGGAGCTGTTTTTT,TRBD2,once,TRBV10-3,TRBJ2-2
CASSLTPGLNEQFF,TGCGCCAGCAGCTTGACTCCCGGACTTAATGAGCAGTTCTTC,-,many,TRBV5-1,TRBJ2-1
CASSLAALAKNIQYF,TGTGCCAGCAGCTTGGCAGCCCTAGCCAAAAACATTCAGTACTTC,-,few,TRBV5-5,TRBJ2-4
CASSLALSGLALNEQFF,TGTGCCAGCAGTTTAGCGCTCTCGGGACTAGCCCTCAATGAGCAGTTCTTC,TRBD2,-,TRBV12-3/TRBV12-4,TRBJ2-1
CASSTWTQEQFF,TGTGCCAGCAGTACTTGGACTCAGGAGCAGTTCTTC,-,-,TRBV6-5,TRBJ2-1